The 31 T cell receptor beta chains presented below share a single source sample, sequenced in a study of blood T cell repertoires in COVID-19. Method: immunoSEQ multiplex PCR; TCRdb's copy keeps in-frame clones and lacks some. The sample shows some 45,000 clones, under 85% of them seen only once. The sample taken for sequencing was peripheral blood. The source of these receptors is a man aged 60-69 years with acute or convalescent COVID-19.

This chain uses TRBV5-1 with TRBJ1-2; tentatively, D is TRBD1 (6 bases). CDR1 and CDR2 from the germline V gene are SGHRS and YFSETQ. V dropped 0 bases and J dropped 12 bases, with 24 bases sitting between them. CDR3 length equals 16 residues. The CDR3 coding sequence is TGCGCCAGCAGCTTGGACGGTCGGAATGCCAGGGGTGGGAACACCTTC. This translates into CASSLDGRNARGGNTF.

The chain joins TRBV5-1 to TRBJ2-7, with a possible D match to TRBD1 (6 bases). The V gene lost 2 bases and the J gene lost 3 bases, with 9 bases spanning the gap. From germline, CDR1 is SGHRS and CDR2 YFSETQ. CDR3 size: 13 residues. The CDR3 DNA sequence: TGCGCCAGCAGCTTTAGGGACAACTACGAGCAGTACTTC. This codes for CASSFRDNYEQYF.

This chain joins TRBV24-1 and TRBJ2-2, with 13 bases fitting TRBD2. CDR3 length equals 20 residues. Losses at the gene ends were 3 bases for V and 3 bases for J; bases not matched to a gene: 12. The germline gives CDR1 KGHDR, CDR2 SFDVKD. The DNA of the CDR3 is TGTGCCACCAGTGATCCTACTAGCGGGGGGGCCGGCGGGGACACCGGGGAGCTGTTTTTT. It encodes CATSDPTSGGAGGDTGELFF.

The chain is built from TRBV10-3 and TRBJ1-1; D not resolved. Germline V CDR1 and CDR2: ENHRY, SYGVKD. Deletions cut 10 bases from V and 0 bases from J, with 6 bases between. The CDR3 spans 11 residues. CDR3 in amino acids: CATSVNTEAFF. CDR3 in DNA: TGTGCCACCTCGGTGAACACTGAAGCTTTCTTT.

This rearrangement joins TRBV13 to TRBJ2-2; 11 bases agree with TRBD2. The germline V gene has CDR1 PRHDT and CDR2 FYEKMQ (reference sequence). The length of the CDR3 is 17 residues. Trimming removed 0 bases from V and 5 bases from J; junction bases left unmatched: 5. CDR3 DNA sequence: TGTGCCAGCAGCTTAGGAACTAGCGGGGGAAGTACCGGGGAGCTGTTTTTT. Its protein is CASSLGTSGGSTGELFF.

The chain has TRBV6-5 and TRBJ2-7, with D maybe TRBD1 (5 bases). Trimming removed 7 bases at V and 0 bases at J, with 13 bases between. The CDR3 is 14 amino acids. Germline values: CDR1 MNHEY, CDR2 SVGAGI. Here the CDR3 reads CASNYDSSSYEQYF. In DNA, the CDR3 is TGTGCCAGCAATTATGACAGCTCCTCCTACGAGCAGTACTTC.

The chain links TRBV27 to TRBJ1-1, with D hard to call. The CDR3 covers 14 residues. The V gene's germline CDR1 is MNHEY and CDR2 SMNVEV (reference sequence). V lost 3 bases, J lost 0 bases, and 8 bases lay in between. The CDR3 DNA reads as TGTGCCAGCAGTTTCGACAACATGAACACTGAAGCTTTCTTT. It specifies CASSFDNMNTEAFF.

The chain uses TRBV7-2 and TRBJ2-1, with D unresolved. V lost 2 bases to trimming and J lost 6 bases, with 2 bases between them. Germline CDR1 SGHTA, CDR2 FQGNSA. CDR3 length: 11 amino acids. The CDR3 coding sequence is TGTGCCAGCAGCTTACGCAATGAGCAGTTCTTC. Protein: CASSLRNEQFF.

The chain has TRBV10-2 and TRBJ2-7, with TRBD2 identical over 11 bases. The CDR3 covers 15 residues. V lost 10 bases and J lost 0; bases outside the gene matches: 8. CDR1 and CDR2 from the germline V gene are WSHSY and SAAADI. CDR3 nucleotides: TGCGCCATCAGGGGGACTAGCGGCCACTCCTACGAGCAGTACTTC. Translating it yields CAIRGTSGHSYEQYF.

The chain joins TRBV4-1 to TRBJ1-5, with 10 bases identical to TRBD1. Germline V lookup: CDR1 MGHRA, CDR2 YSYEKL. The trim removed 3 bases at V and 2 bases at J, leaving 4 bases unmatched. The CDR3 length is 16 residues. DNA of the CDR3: TGCGCCAGCAGCCATCCCGGGACAGGGGGCAATCAGCCCCAGCATTTT. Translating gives CASSHPGTGGNQPQHF.

In nucleotides, the CDR3 is TGTGCCATCAGTCCGGGGGGCGATCAGCCCCAGCATTTT. It is translated as CAISPGGDQPQHF. J is TRBJ1-5 and V is TRBV10-3, with D maybe TRBD1 (6 bases). Germline V gives CDR1 ENHRY, CDR2 SYGVKD. Trimming took 5 bases from V and 5 from J, leaving 10 bases between them. This CDR3 has 13 amino acids.

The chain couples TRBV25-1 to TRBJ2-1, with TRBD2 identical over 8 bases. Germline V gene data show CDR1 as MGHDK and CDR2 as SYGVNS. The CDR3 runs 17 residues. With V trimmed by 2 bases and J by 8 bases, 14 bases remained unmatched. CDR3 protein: CASSERSGGDPYDEQFF. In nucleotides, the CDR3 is TGTGCCAGCAGTGAAAGATCGGGGGGGGACCCTTACGATGAGCAGTTCTTC.

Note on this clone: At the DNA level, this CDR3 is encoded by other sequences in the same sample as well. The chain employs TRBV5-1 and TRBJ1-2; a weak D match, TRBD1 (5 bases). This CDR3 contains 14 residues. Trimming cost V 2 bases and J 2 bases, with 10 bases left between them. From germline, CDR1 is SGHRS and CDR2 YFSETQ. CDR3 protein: CASSLGHLNYGYTF. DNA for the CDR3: TGCGCCAGCAGCTTAGGACACCTAAACTATGGCTACACCTTC.

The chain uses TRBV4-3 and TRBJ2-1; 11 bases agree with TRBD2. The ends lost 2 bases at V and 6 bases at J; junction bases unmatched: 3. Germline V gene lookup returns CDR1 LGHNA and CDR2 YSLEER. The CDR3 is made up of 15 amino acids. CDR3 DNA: TGCGCCAGCAGCCAACCTAGCGGGGGGATCAATGAGCAGTTCTTC. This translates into CASSQPSGGINEQFF.

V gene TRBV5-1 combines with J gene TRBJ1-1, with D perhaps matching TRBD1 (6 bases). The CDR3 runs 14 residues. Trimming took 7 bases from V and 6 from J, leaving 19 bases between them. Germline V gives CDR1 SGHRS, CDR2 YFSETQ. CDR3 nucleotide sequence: TGCGCCAGCCACCGGGACACTCAACGGGCTGAAGCTTTCTTT. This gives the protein CASHRDTQRAEAFF.

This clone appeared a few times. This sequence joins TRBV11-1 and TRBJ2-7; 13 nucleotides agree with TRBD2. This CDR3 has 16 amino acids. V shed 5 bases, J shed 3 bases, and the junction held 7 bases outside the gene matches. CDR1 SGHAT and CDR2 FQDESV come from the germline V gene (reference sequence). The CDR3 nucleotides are TGTGCCAGCAGCCCGGGACTAGCGGGGACCTTCTACGAGCAGTACTTC. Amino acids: CASSPGLAGTFYEQYF.

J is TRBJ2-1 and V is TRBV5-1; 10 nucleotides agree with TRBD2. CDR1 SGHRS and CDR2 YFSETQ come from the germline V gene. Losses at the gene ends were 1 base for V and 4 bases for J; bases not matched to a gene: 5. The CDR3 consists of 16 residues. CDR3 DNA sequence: TGCGCCAGCAGCTTGTTAGCGGGGGGACAGTACAATGAGCAGTTCTTC. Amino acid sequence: CASSLLAGGQYNEQFF. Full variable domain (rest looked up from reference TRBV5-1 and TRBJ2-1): KAGVTQTPRYLIKTRGQQVTLSCSPISGHRSVSWYQQTPGQGLQFLFEYFSETQRNKGNFPGRFSGRQFSNSRSEMNVSTLELGDSALYLCASSLLAGGQYNEQFFGPGTRLTVL.

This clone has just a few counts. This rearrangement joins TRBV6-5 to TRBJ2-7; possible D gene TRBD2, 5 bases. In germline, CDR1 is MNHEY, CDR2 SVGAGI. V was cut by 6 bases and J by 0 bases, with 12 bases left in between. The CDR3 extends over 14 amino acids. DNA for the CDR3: TGTGCCAGCAGGCAAGTGGGGAGCTCCTACGAGCAGTACTTC. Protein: CASRQVGSSYEQYF.

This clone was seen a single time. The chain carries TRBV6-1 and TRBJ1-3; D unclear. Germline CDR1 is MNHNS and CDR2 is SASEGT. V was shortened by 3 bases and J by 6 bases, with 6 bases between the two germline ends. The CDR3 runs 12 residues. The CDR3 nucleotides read TGTGCCAGCAGTGAGGCCGCAAACACCATATATTTT. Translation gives CASSEAANTIYF.

The CDR3 loop is CASSAGTAFQEAFF. As DNA, the CDR3 is TGTGCCAGCAGCGCCGGGACAGCTTTTCAAGAAGCTTTCTTT. The chain carries TRBV5-6 and TRBJ1-1; the match to TRBD1 covers 7 bases. This CDR3 comprises 14 residues. Germline assignment: CDR1 SGHDT and CDR2 YYEEEE. V shed 4 bases, J shed 8 bases, and the junction held 11 bases outside the gene matches.

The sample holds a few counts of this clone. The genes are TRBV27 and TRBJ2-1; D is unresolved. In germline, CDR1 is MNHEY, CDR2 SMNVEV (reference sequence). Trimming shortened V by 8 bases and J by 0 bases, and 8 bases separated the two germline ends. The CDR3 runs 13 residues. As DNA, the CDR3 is TGTGCCAGCGGTTCGAGCTCCTACAATGAGCAGTTCTTC. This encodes CASGSSSYNEQFF.

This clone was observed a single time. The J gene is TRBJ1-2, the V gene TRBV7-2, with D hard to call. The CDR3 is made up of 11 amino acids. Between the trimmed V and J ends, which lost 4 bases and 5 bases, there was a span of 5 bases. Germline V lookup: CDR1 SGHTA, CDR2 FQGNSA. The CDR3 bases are TGTGCCAGCAGCTCCTCTTATGGCTACACCTTC. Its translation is CASSSSYGYTF.

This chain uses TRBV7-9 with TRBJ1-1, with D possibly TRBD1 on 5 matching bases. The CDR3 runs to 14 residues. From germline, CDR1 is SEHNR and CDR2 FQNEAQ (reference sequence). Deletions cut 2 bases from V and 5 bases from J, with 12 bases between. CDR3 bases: TGTGCCAGCAGCTTAACCCCAGGGATAACTGAAGCTTTCTTT. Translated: CASSLTPGITEAFF.

CDR3 region: CASSDGQGAYYGYTF. The CDR3 region has the DNA TGTGCCAGCAGTGACGGACAGGGGGCTTACTATGGCTACACCTTC. The rearrangement joins TRBV6-2 or TRBV6-3 to TRBJ1-2, with 11 bases aligning to TRBD1. The CDR3 contains 15 residues. Germline CDR1 MNHEY, CDR2 SVGEGT. The junction had 5 bases not matched to a gene; V was cut back by 5 bases and J by 3 bases.

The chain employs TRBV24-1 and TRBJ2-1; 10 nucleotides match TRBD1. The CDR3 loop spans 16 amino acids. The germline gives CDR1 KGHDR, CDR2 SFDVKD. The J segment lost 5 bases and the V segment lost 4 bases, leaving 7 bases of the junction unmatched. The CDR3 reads CATSDPDRGQDNEQFF. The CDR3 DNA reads TGTGCCACCAGTGACCCCGACAGGGGGCAAGACAATGAGCAGTTCTTC.

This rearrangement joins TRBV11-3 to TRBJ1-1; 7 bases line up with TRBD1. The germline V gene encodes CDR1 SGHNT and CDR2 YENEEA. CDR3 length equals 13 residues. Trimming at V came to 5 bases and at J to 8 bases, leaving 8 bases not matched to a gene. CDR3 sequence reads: CASSKRQGMEAFF. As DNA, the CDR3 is TGTGCCAGCAGCAAGCGACAGGGTATGGAAGCTTTCTTT.

CDR3: CASSSNQGGEQYF. CDR3 coding DNA: TGTGCCAGCAGTTCCAACCAGGGTGGCGAGCAGTACTTC. The chain is built from TRBV6-5 and TRBJ2-7; D is perhaps TRBD1 (5 bases). Trimming left V 4 bases short and J 6 bases short, with 13 bases between. The CDR3 has 13 amino acids. In germline, CDR1 is MNHEY, CDR2 SVGAGI.

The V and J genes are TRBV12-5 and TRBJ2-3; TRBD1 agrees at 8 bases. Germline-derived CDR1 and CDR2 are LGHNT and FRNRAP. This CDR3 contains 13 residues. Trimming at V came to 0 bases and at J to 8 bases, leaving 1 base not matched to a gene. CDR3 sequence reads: CASGLVQGGTQYF. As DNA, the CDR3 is TGTGCTAGTGGTTTGGTACAGGGGGGTACGCAGTATTTT.

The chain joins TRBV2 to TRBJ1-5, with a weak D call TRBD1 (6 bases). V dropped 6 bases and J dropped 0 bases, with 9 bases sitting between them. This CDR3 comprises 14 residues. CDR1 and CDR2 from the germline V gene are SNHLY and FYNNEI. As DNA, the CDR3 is TGTGCCAGCAGACAGGGTACTAGCAATCAGCCCCAGCATTTT. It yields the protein CASRQGTSNQPQHF.

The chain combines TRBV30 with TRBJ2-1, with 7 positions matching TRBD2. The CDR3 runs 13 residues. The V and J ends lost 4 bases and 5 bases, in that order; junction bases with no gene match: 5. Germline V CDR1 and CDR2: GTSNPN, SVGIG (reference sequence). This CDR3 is CAWNPAGDNEQFF. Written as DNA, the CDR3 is TGTGCCTGGAACCCCGCGGGGGACAATGAGCAGTTCTTC.

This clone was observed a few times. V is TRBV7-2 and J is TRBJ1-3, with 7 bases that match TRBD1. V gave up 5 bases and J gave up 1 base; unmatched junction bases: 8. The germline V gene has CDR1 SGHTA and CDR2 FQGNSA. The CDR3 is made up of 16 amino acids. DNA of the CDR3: TGTGCCAGCAGCCCACAGGGGCGTCAATCTGGAAACACCATATATTTT. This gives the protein CASSPQGRQSGNTIYF.